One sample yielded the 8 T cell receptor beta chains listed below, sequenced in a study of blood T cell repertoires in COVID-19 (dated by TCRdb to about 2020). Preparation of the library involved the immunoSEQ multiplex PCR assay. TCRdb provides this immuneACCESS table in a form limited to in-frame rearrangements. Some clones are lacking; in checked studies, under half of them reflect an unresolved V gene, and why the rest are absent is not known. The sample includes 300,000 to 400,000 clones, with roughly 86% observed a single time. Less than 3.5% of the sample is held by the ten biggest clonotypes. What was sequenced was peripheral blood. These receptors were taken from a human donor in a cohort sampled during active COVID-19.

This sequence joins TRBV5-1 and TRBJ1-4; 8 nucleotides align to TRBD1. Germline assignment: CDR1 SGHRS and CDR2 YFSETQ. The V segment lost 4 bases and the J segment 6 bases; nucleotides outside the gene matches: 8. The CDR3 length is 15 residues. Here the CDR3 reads CASSLRTGYDEKLFF. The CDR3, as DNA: TGCGCCAGCAGCCTCCGGACAGGGTATGATGAAAAACTGTTTTTT. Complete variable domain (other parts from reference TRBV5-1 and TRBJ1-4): KAGVTQTPRYLIKTRGQQVTLSCSPISGHRSVSWYQQTPGQGLQFLFEYFSETQRNKGNFPGRFSGRQFSNSRSEMNVSTLELGDSALYLCASSLRTGYDEKLFFGSGTQLSVL.

CDR3 amino acids: CASSRQGLPYEQYF. Here the CDR3 DNA reads TGTGCCAGCAGCCGACAGGGGTTACCCTACGAGCAGTACTTC. The genes are TRBV5-6 and TRBJ2-7; 8 positions agree with TRBD1. CDR1 is SGHDT, CDR2 YYEEEE, per germline. The ends lost 4 bases at V and 2 bases at J; junction bases unmatched: 5. The CDR3 runs 14 residues.

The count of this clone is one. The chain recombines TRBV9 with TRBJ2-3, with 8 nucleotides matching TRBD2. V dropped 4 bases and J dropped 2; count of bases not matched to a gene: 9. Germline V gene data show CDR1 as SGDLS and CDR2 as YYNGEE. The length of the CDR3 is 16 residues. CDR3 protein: CASSPRGGVTTDTQYF. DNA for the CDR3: TGTGCCAGCAGCCCTCGGGGGGGAGTTACCACAGATACGCAGTATTTT.

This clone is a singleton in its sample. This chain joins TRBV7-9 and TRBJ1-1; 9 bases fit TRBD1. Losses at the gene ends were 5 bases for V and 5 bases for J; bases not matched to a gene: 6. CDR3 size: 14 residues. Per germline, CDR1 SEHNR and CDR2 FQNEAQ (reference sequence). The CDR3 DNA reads TGTGCCAGCAGCCGTGGGACAGGGAGGACTGAAGCTTTCTTT. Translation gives CASSRGTGRTEAFF.

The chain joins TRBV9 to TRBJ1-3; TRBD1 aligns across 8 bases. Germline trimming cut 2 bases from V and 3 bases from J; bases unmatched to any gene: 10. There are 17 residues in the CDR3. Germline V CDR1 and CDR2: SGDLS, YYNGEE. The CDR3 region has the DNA TGTGCCAGCAGCGTCGGGGGCAGGGGGCCTCATGGAAACACCATATATTTT. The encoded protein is CASSVGGRGPHGNTIYF.

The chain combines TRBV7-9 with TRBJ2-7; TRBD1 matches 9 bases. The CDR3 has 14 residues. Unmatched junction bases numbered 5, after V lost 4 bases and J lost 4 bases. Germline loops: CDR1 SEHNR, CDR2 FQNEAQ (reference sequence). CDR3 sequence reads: CASSYTGGTYEQYF. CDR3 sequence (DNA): TGTGCCAGCAGCTACACAGGGGGCACTTACGAGCAGTACTTC.

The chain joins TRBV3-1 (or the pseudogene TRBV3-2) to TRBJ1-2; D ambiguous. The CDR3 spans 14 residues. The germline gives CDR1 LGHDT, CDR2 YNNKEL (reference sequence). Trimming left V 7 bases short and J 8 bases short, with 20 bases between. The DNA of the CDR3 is TGTGCCAGCACCCCCGCGGGGATGATGGGCGGCTACACCTTC. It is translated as CASTPAGMMGGYTF.

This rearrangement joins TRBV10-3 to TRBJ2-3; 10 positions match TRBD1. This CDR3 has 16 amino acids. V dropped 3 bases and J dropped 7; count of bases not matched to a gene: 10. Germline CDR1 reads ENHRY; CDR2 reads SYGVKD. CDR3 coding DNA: TGTGCCATCAGTGAAATACGGGACAGGGGATTGTATACGCAGTATTTT. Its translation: CAISEIRDRGLYTQYF.